This TCR beta chain was identified in a study of OX40 agonist ivuxolimab in advanced cancers. Study in general: Head and neck, renal cell, melanoma or hepatocellular carcinoma were the cancers that dose-escalation patients had. Eligibility admitted prior anti-PD-1, anti-PD-L1 or anti-CTLA-4 therapy; roughly 39% had some.

The method was immunoSEQ multiplex PCR; TCRdb's version includes in-frame clones alone and lacks a portion of them. This sample has approximately 49,000 clones, with around four fifths found just once. This CDR3 contains 15 residues. V lost 3 bases to trimming and J lost 7 bases, with 16 bases between them. From germline, CDR1 is WSHSY and CDR2 SAAADI. Concerning this clone itself: Antigen unknown.

Points from the study as a whole: Some of the nonresponding patients also showed low levels of normalized T-cell clonal expansion. In the expanded peripheral T cells, antigen specificity was never determined.

This TCR derives from an adult with an advanced solid tumor such as melanoma, head and neck, liver or kidney cancer. The genes are TRBV10-2 and TRBJ1-3, with a weak D call TRBD1 (6 bases). The material was CD4+ or CD8+ T cells sorted from blood, obtained in a trial of the OX40 agonist ivuxolimab. The chain's CDR3 is CASSETGMWGNTIYF. The CDR3 coding sequence is TGCGCCAGCAGTGAAACAGGGATGTGGGGGAACACCATATATTTT.